The rows below give T cell receptor beta chains drawn from one sample of a study of T cell repertoires in cytomegalovirus infection. TCRdb fed the reads into MiXCR, producing one record per CDR3 protein. The sample shows around 300,000 distinct CDR3 sequences, roughly 25% of them seen only once. Antigen specificity for these receptors is unknown. The material sequenced was cultured PBMCs, taken from culture after CMV antigen stimulation. These TCRs come from a human donor in good health (CMV status not recorded). Some clones in this sample may be carry-over from other donors' samples. CDR3s include the opening cysteine and the closing phenylalanine or tryptophan.

length,J,V,CDR3
13,TRBJ2-7,TRBV4-3,CASSQELRGEQYF
16,TRBJ2-3,TRBV12-3/TRBV12-4,CASSPPSSSLTDTQYF
15,TRBJ2-1,TRBV5-1,CASSHQGLWTNEQFF
13,TRBJ2-1,TRBV7-2,CASSRTVGNEQFF
13,TRBJ1-3,TRBV20-1,CSARLGPGNTIYF
13,TRBJ1-2,TRBV24-1,CATSDLQSYGYTF
15,TRBJ1-6,TRBV19,CASRAGTGDNSPLHF
17,TRBJ1-2,TRBV7-8,CASSLAGQGHISYGYTF
12,TRBJ2-7,TRBV12-3/TRBV12-4,CASTDPGYEQYF
15,TRBJ2-5,TRBV7-9,CASSLAGRQGETQYF
15,TRBJ2-1,TRBV2,CASETTGLGNNEQFF
18,TRBJ2-4,TRBV18,CASSPLGGRVVAKNIQYF
14,TRBJ2-7,TRBV7-2,CASSSSLAAYEQYF
14,TRBJ2-3,TRBV7-3,CASSLDASADTQYF
14,TRBJ2-7,TRBV7-2,CASSFGTDLYEQYF
14,TRBJ2-1,TRBV24-1,CATAGTGGSNEQFF
15,TRBJ2-1,TRBV7-8,CASSPIAGSYNEQFF
15,TRBJ1-1,TRBV7-6,CASSSGPAENTEAFF
12,TRBJ2-3,TRBV7-2,CASSKYGDTQYF
15,TRBJ2-3,TRBV20-1,CSARDPWMGTDTQYF
15,TRBJ2-2,TRBV9,CASSVGTGQGGELFF
14,TRBJ2-1,TRBV12-3/TRBV12-4,CASRIHSSYNEQFF
18,TRBJ1-5,TRBV7-8,CASSLSVSWDRVHQPQHF